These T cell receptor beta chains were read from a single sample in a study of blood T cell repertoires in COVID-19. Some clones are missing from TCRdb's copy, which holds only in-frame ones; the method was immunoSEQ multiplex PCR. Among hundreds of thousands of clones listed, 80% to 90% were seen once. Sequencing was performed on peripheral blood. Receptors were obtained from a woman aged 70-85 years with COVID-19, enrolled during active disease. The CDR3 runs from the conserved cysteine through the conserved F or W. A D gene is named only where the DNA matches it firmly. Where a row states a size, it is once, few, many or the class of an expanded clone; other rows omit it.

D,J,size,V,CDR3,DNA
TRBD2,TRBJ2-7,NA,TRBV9,CASSGSGGYEQYF,TGTGCCAGCAGCGGTAGCGGGGGCTACGAGCAGTACTTC
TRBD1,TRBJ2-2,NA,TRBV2,CASSLDRSNTGELFF,TGTGCCAGCAGCCTGGACAGGTCGAACACCGGGGAGCTGTTTTTT
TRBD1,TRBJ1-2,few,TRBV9,CASSGGTGGIPGYGYTF,TGTGCCAGCAGCGGGGGGACAGGGGGCATTCCCGGGTATGGCTACACCTTC
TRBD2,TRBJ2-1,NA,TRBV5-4,CASSSVAGGPNEQFF,TGTGCCAGCAGCTCGGTAGCGGGGGGGCCCAATGAGCAGTTCTTC
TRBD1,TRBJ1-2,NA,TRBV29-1,CSVGFGDRDTF,TGCAGCGTTGGGTTCGGGGACAGGGACACCTTC
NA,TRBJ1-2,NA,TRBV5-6,CASSLDQGINYGYTF,TGTGCCAGCAGCTTAGACCAGGGGATTAACTATGGCTACACCTTC
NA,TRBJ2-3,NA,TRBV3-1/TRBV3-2,CASSRRTGTDTQYF,TGTGCCAGCAGCCGACGGACAGGCACAGATACGCAGTATTTT
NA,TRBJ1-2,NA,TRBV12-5,CASGSPGLPYGYTF,TGTGCTAGTGGTTCCCCGGGACTACCGTATGGCTACACCTTC
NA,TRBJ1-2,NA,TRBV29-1,CSVRAQRDGLFYGYTF,TGCAGCGTCCGGGCCCAGCGGGACGGCCTATTCTATGGCTACACCTTC
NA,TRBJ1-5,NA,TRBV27,CASSGAGFNQPQHF,TGTGCCAGCAGTGGGGCAGGGTTTAATCAGCCCCAGCATTTT
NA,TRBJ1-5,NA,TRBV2,CASSERTGSQPQHF,TGTGCCAGCAGTGAACGTACAGGCTCTCAGCCCCAGCATTTT
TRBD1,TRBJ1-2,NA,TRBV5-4,CASSSGTENYGYTF,TGTGCCAGCAGTTCCGGGACAGAGAACTATGGCTACACCTTC
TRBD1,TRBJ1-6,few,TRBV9,CASSGNRGPYNSPLHF,TGTGCCAGCAGTGGTAACAGGGGACCCTATAATTCACCCCTCCACTTT
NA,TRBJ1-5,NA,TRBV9,CASSVGAGGNQPQHF,TGTGCCAGCAGCGTAGGTGCAGGGGGCAATCAGCCCCAGCATTTT
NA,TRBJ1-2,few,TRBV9,CASYREGYTF,TGTGCCAGTTACAGGGAAGGCTACACCTTC
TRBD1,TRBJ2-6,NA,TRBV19,CASSIWGQLSGANVLTF,TGTGCCAGTAGTATATGGGGACAGCTCTCTGGGGCCAACGTCCTGACTTTC
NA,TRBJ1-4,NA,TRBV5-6,CASSLGPVDKLFF,TGTGCCAGCAGCTTGGGGCCCGTCGATAAACTGTTTTTT
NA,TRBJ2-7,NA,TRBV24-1,CATSDFNGQTYEQYF,TGTGCCACCAGTGATTTTAACGGACAGACCTACGAGCAGTACTTC
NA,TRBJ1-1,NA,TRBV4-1,CASSLVRGANTEAFF,TGCGCCAGCAGCCTCGTCCGGGGGGCGAACACTGAAGCTTTCTTT
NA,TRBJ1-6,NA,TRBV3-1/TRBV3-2,CASSPQVSGSPLHF,TGTGCCAGCAGCCCACAGGTATCTGGATCACCCCTCCACTTT
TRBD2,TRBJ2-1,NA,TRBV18,CASSGTSGYNEQFF,TGTGCCAGCTCCGGGACTAGCGGATACAATGAGCAGTTCTTC
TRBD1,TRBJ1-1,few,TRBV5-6,CASSYFDREDTEAFF,TGTGCCAGCAGCTACTTCGACAGGGAGGACACTGAAGCTTTCTTT
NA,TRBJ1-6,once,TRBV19,CASSGQGNSPLHF,TGTGCCAGTAGTGGGCAGGGGAACTCACCCCTCCACTTT
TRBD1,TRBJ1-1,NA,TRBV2,CASIGQVNTEAFF,TGTGCCAGCATAGGACAGGTGAACACTGAAGCTTTCTTT
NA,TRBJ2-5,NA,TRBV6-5,CASRRGLQETQYF,TGTGCCAGTAGGAGGGGCCTCCAAGAGACCCAGTACTTC
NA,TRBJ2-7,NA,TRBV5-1,CASSNQAEQYF,TGCGCCAGCAGTAACCAGGCCGAGCAGTACTTC
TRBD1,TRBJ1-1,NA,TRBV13,CASSSHDRGGYTEAFF,TGTGCCAGCAGCTCTCACGACAGGGGAGGATACACTGAAGCTTTCTTT
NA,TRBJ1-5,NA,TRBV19,CASSKAHYDPQPQHF,TGTGCCAGTAGTAAGGCACACTATGACCCTCAGCCCCAGCATTTT
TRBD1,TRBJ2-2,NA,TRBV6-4,CASSEDRGTGELFF,TGTGCCAGCAGTGAGGACAGGGGCACCGGGGAGCTGTTTTTT
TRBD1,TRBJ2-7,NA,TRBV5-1,CASSHPPTGKDYEQYF,TGCGCCAGCAGCCACCCTCCGACAGGGAAGGACTACGAGCAGTACTTC
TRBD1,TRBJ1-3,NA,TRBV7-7,CASSPGGISRSGNTIYF,TGTGCCAGCAGCCCAGGGGGGATTAGTCGCTCTGGAAACACCATATATTTT
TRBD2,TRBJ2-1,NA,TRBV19,CASSIGTSGGARNEQFF,TGTGCCAGTAGTATAGGGACTAGCGGGGGGGCCAGGAATGAGCAGTTCTTC
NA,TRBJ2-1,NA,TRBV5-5,CASSFSVLAPYNEQFF,TGTGCCAGCAGCTTCAGTGTCCTAGCGCCCTACAATGAGCAGTTCTTC
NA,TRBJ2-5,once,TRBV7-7,CASTAGNGETQYF,TGTGCCTCGACCGCAGGGAATGGAGAGACCCAGTACTTC
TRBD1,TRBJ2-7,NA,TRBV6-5,CAATGTGSHEQYF,TGTGCCGCAACCGGGACAGGGTCCCACGAGCAGTACTTC
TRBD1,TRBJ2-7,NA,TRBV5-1,CASSSGQGAFDEQYF,TGCGCCAGCAGCTCAGGACAGGGGGCTTTCGACGAGCAGTACTTC
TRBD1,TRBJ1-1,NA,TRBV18,CASSPLGTGRNTEAFF,TGTGCCAGCTCACCACTCGGGACAGGGCGGAACACTGAAGCTTTCTTT
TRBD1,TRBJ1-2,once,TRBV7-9,CASRGQGAPTGYTF,TGTGCCAGCAGGGGACAGGGGGCGCCCACTGGCTACACCTTC
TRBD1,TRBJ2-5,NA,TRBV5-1,CASSPRTGAGQETQYF,TGCGCCAGCAGCCCGAGGACAGGGGCGGGGCAAGAGACCCAGTACTTC
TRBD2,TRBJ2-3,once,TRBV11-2,CASSLDLAGYTDTQYF,TGTGCCAGCAGCTTAGATCTAGCGGGGTACACAGATACGCAGTATTTT
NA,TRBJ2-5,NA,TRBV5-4,CASSFSGEGETQYF,TGTGCCAGCAGCTTTTCGGGGGAAGGGGAGACCCAGTACTTC
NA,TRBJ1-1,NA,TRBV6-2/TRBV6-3,CASSYQTSREDTEAFF,TGTGCCAGCAGTTACCAAACCAGTAGGGAGGACACTGAAGCTTTCTTT
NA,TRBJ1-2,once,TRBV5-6,CASSLGDTNNYGYTF,TGTGCCAGCAGCTTGGGGGACACTAATAACTATGGCTACACCTTC
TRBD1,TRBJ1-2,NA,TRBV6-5,CATVTGGFGGYTF,TGTGCCACCGTAACAGGGGGTTTTGGTGGCTACACCTTC
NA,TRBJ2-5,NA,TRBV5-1,CASSLVGTSAETQYF,TGCGCCAGCAGCTTGGTGGGGACATCGGCGGAGACCCAGTACTTC
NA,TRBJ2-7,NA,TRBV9,CASSVDQGVVYEQYF,TGTGCCAGCAGCGTAGATCAGGGCGTGGTATACGAGCAGTACTTC
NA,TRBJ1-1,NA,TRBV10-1,CASSELLGGLAFF,TGCGCCAGCAGTGAACTTTTGGGGGGGTTAGCTTTCTTT
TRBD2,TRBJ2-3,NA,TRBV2,CASSLAGSTDTQYF,TGTGCCAGCTCACTAGCGGGGAGCACAGATACGCAGTATTTT
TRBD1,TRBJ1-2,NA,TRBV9,CASSLGQGSQGNYGYTF,TGTGCCAGCAGCCTTGGACAGGGCTCACAGGGTAACTATGGCTACACCTTC
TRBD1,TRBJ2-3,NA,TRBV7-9,CASSGTGSTDTQYF,TGTGCCAGCAGCGGGACAGGGAGCACAGATACGCAGTATTTT
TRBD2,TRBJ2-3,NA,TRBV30,CAWSTGAGGPQPQYF,TGTGCCTGGAGCACCGGAGCGGGGGGGCCTCAGCCGCAGTATTTT
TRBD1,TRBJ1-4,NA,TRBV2,CASSLRGLQGQNEKLFF,TGTGCCAGCAGCCTAAGGGGGTTACAGGGGCAGAATGAAAAACTGTTTTTT
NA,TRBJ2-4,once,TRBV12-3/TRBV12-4,CASTPWTFGIQYF,TGTGCCAGCACCCCTTGGACTTTTGGAATTCAGTACTTC
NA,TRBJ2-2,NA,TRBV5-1,CASSPRTNTGELFF,TGCGCCAGCAGCCCCCGGACAAACACCGGGGAGCTGTTTTTT